These T cell receptor beta chains were read from a single sample in a study of cytomegalovirus exposure and HLA in healthy donors. TCRdb's copy holds only in-frame clones and misses some; the assay was immunoSEQ multiplex PCR. Found here are about 130,000 clones, 79% of them singletons; the top ten hold 6.5% to 8%. Sequencing was carried out using PBMCs. The receptors originated from a man aged 40-50 years in good health and CMV-seropositive. Each CDR3 is given with its conserved first and last residue. The D gene is left open where the match is weak. The size field is filled for only some rows; it gives once, few, many or a size class.

15 | NA | TRBJ1-1 | TRBD1 | TRBV7-9 | CASSPRQGLNTEAFF | TGTGCCAGCAGCCCCCGACAGGGGTTGAACACTGAAGCTTTCTTT
11 | NA | TRBJ2-7 | TRBD1 | TRBV6-6 | CASSRQGEQYF | TGTGCCAGCAGTAGACAGGGGGAGCAGTACTTC
16 | NA | TRBJ1-3 | NA | TRBV5-1 | CASSLDVTYSGNTIYF | TGCGCCAGCAGCTTGGATGTGACATACTCTGGAAACACCATATATTTT
13 | NA | TRBJ2-1 | NA | TRBV6-5 | CASSLTGWHEQFF | TGTGCCAGCAGTTTGACAGGTTGGCATGAGCAGTTCTTC
15 | NA | TRBJ2-3 | NA | TRBV12-5 | CASGLRQGNTDTQYF | TGTGCTAGTGGTTTAAGGCAGGGCAACACAGATACGCAGTATTTT
14 | NA | TRBJ2-3 | NA | TRBV4-2 | CASSRRAEGDTQYF | TGTGCCAGCAGCCGGAGGGCGGAAGGAGATACGCAGTATTTT
15 | NA | TRBJ2-7 | NA | TRBV18 | CASSPPGGLRDEQYF | TGTGCCAGCTCACCACCGGGAGGTTTACGGGACGAGCAGTACTTC
12 | NA | TRBJ2-7 | TRBD1 | TRBV30 | CAWTGQGYEQYF | TGTGCCTGGACCGGACAGGGCTACGAGCAGTACTTC
12 | NA | TRBJ2-1 | NA | TRBV5-4 | CASSQSYNEQFF | TGTGCCAGCAGCCAGTCCTACAATGAGCAGTTCTTC
14 | NA | TRBJ2-7 | NA | TRBV13 | CASSGQPRSYEQYF | TGTGCCAGCAGCGGACAGCCTCGCTCCTACGAGCAGTACTTC
14 | NA | TRBJ2-7 | TRBD1 | TRBV25-1 | CAIATGQEPYEQYF | TGTGCCATTGCGACAGGGCAGGAGCCCTACGAGCAGTACTTC
15 | NA | TRBJ1-5 | NA | TRBV28 | CASSLLWSSNQPQHF | TGTGCCAGCAGTTTGCTTTGGAGTAGCAATCAGCCCCAGCATTTT
15 | few | TRBJ1-5 | NA | TRBV2 | CASGRELGINQPQHF | TGTGCCAGCGGACGGGAGTTGGGGATCAATCAGCCCCAGCATTTT
14 | few | TRBJ1-6 | NA | TRBV7-9 | CASSLEQYNSPLHF | TGTGCCAGCAGCTTAGAGCAATATAATTCACCCCTCCACTTT
16 | NA | TRBJ2-1 | TRBD2 | TRBV10-3 | CAIRDSRERAYNEQFF | TGTGCCATCAGGGACTCGCGGGAGAGGGCCTACAATGAGCAGTTCTTC
12 | NA | TRBJ2-5 | NA | TRBV6-1 | CASSEAGETQYF | TGTGCCAGCAGTGAAGCCGGGGAGACCCAGTACTTC
15 | once | TRBJ2-3 | TRBD2 | TRBV9 | CASSIIAGEAGTQYF | TGTGCCAGCAGCATAATAGCGGGAGAAGCCGGTACGCAGTATTTT
18 | NA | TRBJ2-7 | NA | TRBV14 | CASSQGTVMWTASYEQYF | TGTGCCAGCAGCCAAGGGACGGTTATGTGGACAGCGTCCTACGAGCAGTACTTC
16 | once | TRBJ1-3 | NA | TRBV7-6 | CASSLALASSGNTIYF | TGTGCCAGCAGCTTAGCGCTAGCCAGCTCTGGAAACACCATATATTTT
14 | NA | TRBJ1-1 | NA | TRBV6-1 | CASSETRGITEAFF | TGTGCCAGCAGTGAAACCAGGGGTATTACTGAAGCTTTCTTT
15 | NA | TRBJ2-7 | NA | TRBV2 | CASSDPTEATYEQYF | TGTGCCAGCAGTGATCCGACGGAGGCAACCTACGAGCAGTACTTC
13 | few | TRBJ1-1 | NA | TRBV5-1 | CASSLASNTEAFF | TGCGCCAGCAGCTTAGCATCGAACACTGAAGCTTTCTTT
14 | NA | TRBJ2-7 | NA | TRBV9 | CASGSSGFSWEQYF | TGTGCCAGCGGCAGTAGCGGCTTCTCCTGGGAGCAGTACTTC
14 | NA | TRBJ2-7 | NA | TRBV11-3 | CASSPGGGTYEQYF | TGTGCCAGCAGCCCTGGGGGCGGAACCTACGAGCAGTACTTC
16 | NA | TRBJ2-7 | NA | TRBV6-4 | CASSEQFLANSYEQYF | TGTGCCAGCAGTGAGCAATTCCTAGCGAACAGTTACGAGCAGTACTTC
17 | NA | TRBJ2-1 | TRBD2 | TRBV27 | CASSLLPPGLDDNEQFF | TGTGCCAGCAGTTTATTGCCCCCGGGACTAGATGACAATGAGCAGTTCTTC
14 | once | TRBJ1-5 | NA | TRBV28 | CATRVQGSNQPQHF | TGTGCCACCCGAGTACAGGGAAGCAATCAGCCCCAGCATTTT
14 | NA | TRBJ2-7 | NA | TRBV6-5 | CASTRSGSSYEQYF | TGTGCCAGCACACGGAGCGGATCCTCCTACGAGCAGTACTTC
15 | NA | TRBJ2-3 | NA | TRBV14 | CASSQDTDFTDTQYF | TGTGCCAGCAGCCAAGATACGGACTTCACAGATACGCAGTATTTT
14 | NA | TRBJ2-7 | TRBD1 | TRBV19 | CASSIGQGSTEQYF | TGTGCCAGTAGTATTGGACAGGGGTCAACCGAGCAGTACTTC
14 | NA | TRBJ2-2 | TRBD2 | TRBV6-6 | CAGRAGENTGELFF | TGTGCCGGCCGGGCGGGAGAGAACACCGGGGAGCTGTTTTTT
13 | NA | TRBJ2-7 | NA | TRBV27 | CASSLGSVHEQYF | TGTGCCAGCAGTTTAGGTAGTGTCCACGAGCAGTACTTC
14 | NA | TRBJ1-4 | NA | TRBV5-4 | CASSLRATNEKLFF | TGTGCCAGCAGCTTGCGAGCAACTAATGAAAAACTGTTTTTT
14 | NA | TRBJ1-2 | NA | TRBV6-5 | CVSSYSEAVGGYTF | TGTGTCAGCAGTTACTCAGAGGCTGTAGGAGGCTACACCTTC
14 | once | TRBJ2-7 | NA | TRBV6-5 | CASSYGVRGGEQYF | TGTGCCAGCAGTTACGGGGTGAGGGGAGGCGAGCAGTACTTC
16 | NA | TRBJ2-7 | TRBD2 | TRBV6-1 | CASSEVGFAGVYEQYF | TGTGCCAGCAGTGAAGTGGGCTTTGCGGGAGTGTACGAGCAGTACTTC
14 | NA | TRBJ2-3 | NA | TRBV5-4 | CASSWAGSTDTQYF | TGTGCCAGCAGCTGGGCGGGGAGCACAGATACGCAGTATTTT
15 | NA | TRBJ1-5 | NA | TRBV7-8 | CASSLVGGGRQPQHF | TGTGCCAGCAGCTTAGTAGGGGGGGGACGGCAGCCCCAGCATTTT
15 | NA | TRBJ2-7 | NA | TRBV5-1 | CASSLALTGSYEQYF | TGCGCCAGCAGCTTGGCTCTGACAGGAAGTTACGAGCAGTACTTC
12 | NA | TRBJ1-5 | NA | TRBV19 | CASSMTYQPQHF | TGTGCCAGTAGTATGACTTATCAGCCCCAGCATTTT
12 | NA | TRBJ1-2 | NA | TRBV6-5 | CAISAATGRYTF | TGTGCCATCAGTGCGGCAACAGGGCGCTACACCTTC
16 | NA | TRBJ2-5 | NA | TRBV28 | CASSSGTSFRRETQYF | TGTGCCAGCAGTTCCGGGACATCATTCAGGAGGGAGACCCAGTACTTC
15 | once | TRBJ2-3 | TRBD2 | TRBV5-1 | CASSLSGSRADTQYF | TGCGCCAGCAGCTTGAGCGGGAGTAGGGCAGATACGCAGTATTTT
16 | NA | TRBJ2-1 | TRBD2 | TRBV10-3 | CAISRTVTSGNNEQFF | TGTGCCATCAGCCGGACAGTTACTAGCGGGAACAATGAGCAGTTCTTC
14 | NA | TRBJ1-6 | NA | TRBV11-2 | CASSFSGDNSPLHF | TGTGCCAGCAGCTTTTCGGGGGACAATTCACCCCTCCACTTT
14 | NA | TRBJ1-3 | NA | TRBV6-5 | CASSARESGNTIYF | TGTGCCAGCAGTGCCAGGGAATCTGGAAACACCATATATTTT
14 | NA | TRBJ2-1 | TRBD2 | TRBV28 | CASRLGLAGAEQFF | TGTGCCAGCAGGTTGGGGCTAGCGGGAGCTGAGCAGTTCTTC
14 | NA | TRBJ1-2 | NA | TRBV28 | CASSGEGGDYGYTF | TGTGCCAGCAGTGGGGAAGGGGGAGACTATGGCTACACCTTC
14 | NA | TRBJ2-3 | NA | TRBV7-7 | CASSLGRLGDTQYF | TGTGCCAGCAGCTTAGGGAGGCTTGGAGATACGCAGTATTTT
16 | once | TRBJ1-5 | TRBD1 | TRBV6-5 | CASSSSGQGNNQPQHF | TGTGCCAGCAGTTCCTCGGGACAGGGCAACAATCAGCCCCAGCATTTT
16 | once | TRBJ2-4 | TRBD1 | TRBV12-5 | CASGLWDSLAKNIQYF | TGTGCTAGTGGTCTATGGGACAGCCTAGCCAAAAACATTCAGTACTTC
15 | NA | TRBJ2-7 | NA | TRBV10-1 | CASSEGPRGSYEQYF | TGCGCCAGCAGTGAAGGCCCAAGGGGCTCCTACGAGCAGTACTTC
16 | NA | TRBJ2-2 | TRBD2 | TRBV6-5 | CASSFTHAAGTGELFF | TGTGCCAGCAGTTTCACTCATGCAGCGGGGACCGGGGAGCTGTTTTTT
16 | NA | TRBJ2-2 | NA | TRBV19 | CASKLEGAVNTGELFF | TGTGCCAGTAAGCTAGAGGGAGCCGTGAACACCGGGGAGCTGTTTTTT